One T cell receptor (beta chain) is described in this entry. The source of the sample is a study of blood T cell repertoires in COVID-19. Clones were read by immunoSEQ multiplex PCR, and TCRdb kept only the in-frame ones, dropping some. The table includes under 250,000 clones, about 93% detected once. With 3 bases clipped from V and 2 bases from J, the junction kept 6 bases outside the gene matches. The germline gives CDR1 KGHDR, CDR2 SFDVKD. The CDR3 is made up of 16 amino acids. This sequence joins TRBV24-1 and TRBJ2-3; the match to TRBD1 covers 8 bases. The sample comprised peripheral blood. The sequence was collected from a man in his sixties with COVID-19, enrolled during active disease. CDR3 sequence reads: CATSDPGQGLTDTQYF. The CDR3, as DNA: TGTGCCACCAGTGATCCAGGACAGGGCCTCACAGATACGCAGTATTTT.